This is a list of T cell receptor beta chains from one sample in a study of CD8 T cells in Susac syndrome. TCRdb redid the calling of the immunoSEQ multiplex PCR reads with MiXCR, one entry per CDR3 protein. The sample lists some 180,000 distinct CDR3 sequences, just under 95% occurring once. The sequenced material came from CD4+ T cells from PBMCs. The receptors were sampled from a human donor in good health. The CDR3 runs from the conserved cysteine through the conserved F or W. A D gene is named only where the DNA matches it firmly. Rows give clone size only sometimes, using once, few, many, or a class for an expanded clone.

v_call	clone_size	j_call	d_call	cdr3_nt	cdr3_aa
TRBV2	.	TRBJ2-7	.	TGTGCCAGCAGTCCATGGGCCGAGCAGTACTTC	CASSPWAEQYF
TRBV5-6	.	TRBJ2-4	.	TGTGCCAGCAGCTTGGGGGAGACCAAAAACATTCAGTACTTC	CASSLGETKNIQYF
TRBV30	.	TRBJ2-7	TRBD2	TGTGCCTGGAGTGTACGATTTGTCCCGGGCGGCGGGGGCGAGCAGTACTTC	CAWSVRFVPGGGGEQYF
TRBV15	.	TRBJ2-5	TRBD2	TGTGCCACCAGCAGAGATATCGGACTAGCGGGAGGTGAGACCCAGTACTTC	CATSRDIGLAGGETQYF
TRBV29-1	.	TRBJ2-7	.	TGCAGCGCCCATGGACTAAGGAACTACGAGCAGTACTTC	CSAHGLRNYEQYF
TRBV4-1	.	TRBJ1-1	.	TGCGCCAGCAGCCTCAAAGGGGACATCATGAACACTGAAGCTTTCTTT	CASSLKGDIMNTEAFF
TRBV20-1	.	TRBJ2-7	.	TGCAGTGCTAGAGTGGGCTCATCCTACGAGCAGTACTTC	CSARVGSSYEQYF
TRBV9	.	TRBJ2-4	.	TGTGCCAGCAGCGCTCCGACCGCGGATAGCGGAGAAAAAAACATTCAGTACTTC	CASSAPTADSGEKNIQYF
TRBV27	.	TRBJ1-2	.	TGTGCCAGCAGTCCACAGGGCTATGGCTACACCTTC	CASSPQGYGYTF
TRBV29-1	once	TRBJ1-2	.	TGCAGCGTTGAAGAGTCATGGCAGGGTCATGGCTACACCTTC	CSVEESWQGHGYTF
TRBV30	.	TRBJ1-2	TRBD1	TGTGCCTGGAGTCTCTTGGGACAGGGGGGTGTCGGCTACACCTTC	CAWSLLGQGGVGYTF
TRBV20-1	.	TRBJ2-7	.	TGCAGTCCAAGGGGGGAGTTACAGCAGTACTTC	CSPRGELQQYF
TRBV20-1	.	TRBJ2-5	TRBD1	TGCAGTGCTATTTACCGGGACAGAGAGACCCAGTACTTC	CSAIYRDRETQYF
TRBV7-3	.	TRBJ2-7	TRBD1	TGTGCCAGCAGCTTAGTGGGAAGACAGGGCGGTGTGTACGAGCAGTACTTC	CASSLVGRQGGVYEQYF
TRBV29-1	.	TRBJ2-5	TRBD2	TGCAGCGTTTCTACTAGCGGGAGGCTGGGGTACCAAGAGACCCAGTACTTC	CSVSTSGRLGYQETQYF
TRBV9	.	TRBJ2-7	TRBD1	TGTGCCAGCGGAGACCTAGGGACAGTGCAGTACTTC	CASGDLGTVQYF
TRBV4-3	.	TRBJ2-7	.	TGCGCCAGCAGCCAGGCCGGTGCCTACGAGCAGTACTTC	CASSQAGAYEQYF
TRBV7-9	once	TRBJ2-3	TRBD2	TGTGCCAGCAGCTCGGGGACTAGCGGGACGACAGATACGCAGTATTTT	CASSSGTSGTTDTQYF
TRBV5-6	.	TRBJ2-1	TRBD2	TGTGCCAGCAGCTTGGGGACTAGCGGGAAATACAATGAGCAGTTCTTC	CASSLGTSGKYNEQFF
TRBV7-3	.	TRBJ2-5	TRBD2	TGTGCCAGCAGCTTACTAGCGGGAGCGGGAGAGACCCAGTACTTC	CASSLLAGAGETQYF
TRBV3-1	few	TRBJ1-2	.	TGTGCCAGCAGCCAAGATCCCAGGGCTGGCTACACCTTC	CASSQDPRAGYTF
TRBV6-2/TRBV6-3	.	TRBJ1-1	.	TGTGCCAGCAGTTCCCAGGGCCCGAACACTGAAGCTTTCTTT	CASSSQGPNTEAFF
TRBV20-1	.	TRBJ2-3	TRBD2	TGCAGTGCACCTAGCGGGTACACAGATACGCAGTATTTT	CSAPSGYTDTQYF
TRBV11-3	.	TRBJ2-1	.	TGTGCCAGCAGCTTAGAAGGATGGGATGAGCAGTTCTTC	CASSLEGWDEQFF
TRBV15	.	TRBJ2-1	.	TGTGCCACCAGCAGAGAAGGGATTGGATACAATGAGCAGTTCTTC	CATSREGIGYNEQFF
TRBV7-2	.	TRBJ1-5	.	TGTGCCAGCAGCTTAGGCGGCCGCAATCAGCCCCAGCATTTT	CASSLGGRNQPQHF
TRBV9	.	TRBJ2-2	.	TGTGCCAGCAGCGTAGCGGGAGAGCCGGGCGGGGAGCTGTTTTTT	CASSVAGEPGGELFF
TRBV18	.	TRBJ2-2	TRBD2	TGTGCCAGCTCACCTACGACGGGAGGAGGATCGACCGGGGAGCTGTTTTTT	CASSPTTGGGSTGELFF
TRBV6-5	.	TRBJ2-7	.	TGTGCCAGCAGTACGGACAGTCAGCAGTACTTC	CASSTDSQQYF
TRBV3-1	.	TRBJ2-3	.	TGTGCCAGCAGCCACACGGGGGATACGCAGTATTTT	CASSHTGDTQYF
TRBV7-6	once	TRBJ1-5	TRBD1	TGTGCCAGCAGCTCGCTGGACAGGGGCCTTCAGCCCCAGCATTTT	CASSSLDRGLQPQHF
TRBV29-1	.	TRBJ1-2	.	TGCAGCGTAGCAGGGACCGGGGGCTATGGCTACACCTTC	CSVAGTGGYGYTF
TRBV3-1	.	TRBJ2-7	.	TGTGCCAGCAGCCAAAGGGGTCCGGACTCGACTTACTACGAGCAGTACTTC	CASSQRGPDSTYYEQYF
TRBV6-2/TRBV6-3	.	TRBJ2-6	.	TGTGCCAGCAGTTACCTCAGATCGGGATCTGGGGCCAACGTCCTGACTTTC	CASSYLRSGSGANVLTF
TRBV9	.	TRBJ2-4	TRBD2	TGTGCCAGCAGCCCTAGGGGGGCGGGGGGCATTCAGTACTTC	CASSPRGAGGIQYF
TRBV15	.	TRBJ2-1	.	TGTGCCACCAGCAGCGGCGAGTACAATGAGCAGTTCTTC	CATSSGEYNEQFF
TRBV14	.	TRBJ1-2	.	TGTGCCAGCAGCCAAGGTTACGGAAACTATGGCTACACCTTC	CASSQGYGNYGYTF
TRBV2	once	TRBJ2-5	.	TGTGCCAGCAGTCCCGAAATCGGGGGGACCCAGTACTTC	CASSPEIGGTQYF
TRBV24-1	.	TRBJ2-1	TRBD2	TGTGCCACCAGTGAACTAGCGGGAGGCGCTAATGAGCAGTTCTTC	CATSELAGGANEQFF
TRBV25-1	.	TRBJ1-2	.	TGTGCCAGCAGTGATTGGGGGGATAACTATGGCTACACCTTC	CASSDWGDNYGYTF
TRBV29-1	.	TRBJ2-7	TRBD1	TGCAGCGCCTCCGAGACAGGGAACGTCCACGAGCAGTACTTC	CSASETGNVHEQYF
TRBV25-1	.	TRBJ1-1	.	TGTGCCAGCACAGGGCGAGAGGAGACTGAAGCTTTCTTT	CASTGREETEAFF
TRBV29-1	.	TRBJ2-1	.	TGCAGCGCCGGGCCCCTAGTGGCCAATGAGCAGTTCTTC	CSAGPLVANEQFF
TRBV15	.	TRBJ1-2	.	TGTGCCACCAGCAGACAAACAACCACTTATGGCTACACCTTC	CATSRQTTTYGYTF
TRBV6-2/TRBV6-3	.	TRBJ2-1	TRBD2	TGTGCCAGCACTCTAGCGGGGGCTTACAATGAGCAGTTCTTC	CASTLAGAYNEQFF
TRBV29-1	.	TRBJ1-3	.	TGCAGCGCCCACCCCGGCGGAAACACCATATATTTT	CSAHPGGNTIYF
TRBV12-3/TRBV12-4	.	TRBJ2-4	.	TGTGCCAGCTCATTAAGAGAGGCGTGGGGTATTCAGTACTTC	CASSLREAWGIQYF
TRBV27	.	TRBJ2-7	TRBD2	TGTGCCAGCAGTTTATCGACGCGGGAGACGTGGGAGCAGTACTTC	CASSLSTRETWEQYF